This TCR beta chain was identified during a study of shared clonotypes between healthy human individuals. Study outcomes and limitations: Among four donors, roughly 5% of naive CD4 clonotypes were found in common.

The V end lost 0 bases, the J end lost 7 bases, and 13 bases lay between the germline ends. CDR1 LNHDA and CDR2 SQIVND come from the germline V gene (reference sequence). The CDR3 length is 15 residues. Concerning this clone itself: Its cognate antigen is unknown.

The assay was carried out at the deep level. On sorted subsets, replicate PCRs used 150 to 250 ng DNA, or roughly 30,000 T cell genomes. The data were produced by immunoSEQ multiplex PCR, yet TCRdb's version contains in-frame clones alone and is incomplete. The table shows some 120,000 clones, with roughly two thirds occurring only once. The chain is built from TRBV19 and TRBJ1-5; D gene unclear. The receptor comes from a woman younger than 45 in good health. Specimen: memory CD8+ T cells sorted from blood. As to subset: CD45RO+ cells pooled with CCR7-negative TemRA cells. The CDR3 sequence is CASSIDTRIGQPQHF. In DNA form, the CDR3 reads TGTGCCAGTAGTATAGATACGAGGATTGGGCAGCCCCAGCATTTT.